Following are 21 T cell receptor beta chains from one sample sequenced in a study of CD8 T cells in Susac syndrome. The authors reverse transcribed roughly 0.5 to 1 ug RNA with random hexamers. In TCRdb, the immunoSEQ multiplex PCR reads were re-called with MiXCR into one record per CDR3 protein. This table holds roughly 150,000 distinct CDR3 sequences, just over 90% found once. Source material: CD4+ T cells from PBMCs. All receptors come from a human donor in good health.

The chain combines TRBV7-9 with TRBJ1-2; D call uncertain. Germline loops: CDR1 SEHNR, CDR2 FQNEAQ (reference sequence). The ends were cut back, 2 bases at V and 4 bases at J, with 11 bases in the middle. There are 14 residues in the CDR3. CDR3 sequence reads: CASSLRVLPYGYTF. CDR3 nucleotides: TGTGCCAGCAGCTTAAGGGTGTTACCCTATGGCTACACCTTC. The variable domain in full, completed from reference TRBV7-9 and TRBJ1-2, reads DTGVSQNPRHKITKRGQNVTFRCDPISEHNRLYWYRQTLGQGPEFLTYFQNEAQLEKSRLLSDRFSAERPKGSFSTLEIQRTEQGDSAMYLCASSLRVLPYGYTFGSGTRLTVV.

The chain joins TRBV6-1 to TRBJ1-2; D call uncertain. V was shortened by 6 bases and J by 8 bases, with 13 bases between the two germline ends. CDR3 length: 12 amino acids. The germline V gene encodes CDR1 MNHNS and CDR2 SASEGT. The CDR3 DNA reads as TGTGCCAGCAGCCCCGAGGGATACGGCTACACCTTC. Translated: CASSPEGYGYTF.

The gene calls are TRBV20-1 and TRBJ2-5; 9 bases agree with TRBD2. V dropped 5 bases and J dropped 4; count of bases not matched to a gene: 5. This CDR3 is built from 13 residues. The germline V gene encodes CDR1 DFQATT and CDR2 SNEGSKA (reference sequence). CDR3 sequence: CSALAGTGETQYF. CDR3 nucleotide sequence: TGCAGTGCTCTAGCGGGGACTGGAGAGACCCAGTACTTC.

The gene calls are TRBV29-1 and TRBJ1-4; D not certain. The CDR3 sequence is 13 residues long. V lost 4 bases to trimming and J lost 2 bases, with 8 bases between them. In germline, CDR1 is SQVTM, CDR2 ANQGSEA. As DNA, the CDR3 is TGCAGCGTTGGTCGGGGTACTAATGAAAAACTGTTTTTT. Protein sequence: CSVGRGTNEKLFF.

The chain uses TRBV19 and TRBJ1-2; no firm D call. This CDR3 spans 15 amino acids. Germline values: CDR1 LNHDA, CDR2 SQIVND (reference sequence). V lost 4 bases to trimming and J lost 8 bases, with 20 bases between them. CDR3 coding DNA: TGTGCCAGTAGTAACGTAGACGGTAGCGTCGGAGGCTACACCTTC. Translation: CASSNVDGSVGGYTF.

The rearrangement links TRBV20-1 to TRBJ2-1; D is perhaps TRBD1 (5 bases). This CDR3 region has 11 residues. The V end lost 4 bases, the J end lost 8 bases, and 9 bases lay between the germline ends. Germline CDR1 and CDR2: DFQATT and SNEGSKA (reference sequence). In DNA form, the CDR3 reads TGCAGTGCTACCGGCAGGGATGAGCAGTTCTTC. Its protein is CSATGRDEQFF.

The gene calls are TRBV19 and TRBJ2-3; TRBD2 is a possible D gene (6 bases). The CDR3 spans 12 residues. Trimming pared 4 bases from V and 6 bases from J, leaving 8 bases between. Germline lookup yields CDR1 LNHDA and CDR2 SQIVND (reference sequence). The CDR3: CASSRSGDTQYF. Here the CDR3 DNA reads TGTGCCAGTAGTAGGAGCGGGGATACGCAGTATTTT.

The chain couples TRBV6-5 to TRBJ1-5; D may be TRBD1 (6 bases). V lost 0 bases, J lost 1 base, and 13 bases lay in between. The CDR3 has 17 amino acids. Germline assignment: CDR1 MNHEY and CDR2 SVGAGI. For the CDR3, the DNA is TGTGCCAGCAGTTACTCTGCAGGGGCAGCAAGCAATCAGCCCCAGCATTTT. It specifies CASSYSAGAASNQPQHF.

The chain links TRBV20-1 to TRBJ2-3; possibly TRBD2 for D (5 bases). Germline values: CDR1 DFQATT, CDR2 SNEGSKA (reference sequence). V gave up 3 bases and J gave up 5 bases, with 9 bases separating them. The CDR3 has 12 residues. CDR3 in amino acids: CSASGRGDTQYF. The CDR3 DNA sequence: TGCAGTGCTAGCGGACGGGGAGATACGCAGTATTTT.

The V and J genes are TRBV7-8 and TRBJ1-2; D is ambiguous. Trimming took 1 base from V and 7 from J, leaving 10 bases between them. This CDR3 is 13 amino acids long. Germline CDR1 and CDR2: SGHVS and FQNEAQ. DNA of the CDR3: TGTGCCAGCAGCTTAGATCAAGGAGGTGGCTACACCTTC. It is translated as CASSLDQGGGYTF.

The CDR3 reads CSASRDRGGEQFF. The CDR3, as DNA: TGCAGTGCTAGCCGGGACAGGGGCGGTGAGCAGTTCTTC. This chain joins TRBV20-1 and TRBJ2-1; 10 bases map to TRBD1. Germline V gene lookup returns CDR1 DFQATT and CDR2 SNEGSKA (reference sequence). V was clipped by 3 bases and J by 9 bases; unmatched bases: 5. The CDR3 has 13 amino acids.

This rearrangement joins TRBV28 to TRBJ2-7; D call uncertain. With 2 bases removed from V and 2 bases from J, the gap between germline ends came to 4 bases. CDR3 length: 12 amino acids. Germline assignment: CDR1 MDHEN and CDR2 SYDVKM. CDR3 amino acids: CASSLPAYEQYF. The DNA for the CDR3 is TGTGCCAGCAGTTTACCGGCCTACGAGCAGTACTTC.

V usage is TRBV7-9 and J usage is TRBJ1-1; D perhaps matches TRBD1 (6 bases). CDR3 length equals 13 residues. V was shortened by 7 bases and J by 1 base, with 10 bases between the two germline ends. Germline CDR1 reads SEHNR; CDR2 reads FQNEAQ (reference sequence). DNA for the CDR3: TGTGCCAGCACCTTGACAGGGAACACTGAAGCTTTCTTT. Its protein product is CASTLTGNTEAFF.

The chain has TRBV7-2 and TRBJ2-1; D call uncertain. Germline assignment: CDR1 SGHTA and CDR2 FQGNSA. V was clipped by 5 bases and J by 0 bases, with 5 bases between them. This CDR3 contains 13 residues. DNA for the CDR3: TGTGCCAGCAGCATAACCTCCTACAATGAGCAGTTCTTC. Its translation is CASSITSYNEQFF.

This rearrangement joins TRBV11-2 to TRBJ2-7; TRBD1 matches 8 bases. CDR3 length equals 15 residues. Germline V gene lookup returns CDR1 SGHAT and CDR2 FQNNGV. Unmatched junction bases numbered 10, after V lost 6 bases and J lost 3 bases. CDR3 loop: CASSGGTGGYYEQYF. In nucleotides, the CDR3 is TGTGCCAGCAGTGGGGGGACAGGCGGCTACTACGAGCAGTACTTC.

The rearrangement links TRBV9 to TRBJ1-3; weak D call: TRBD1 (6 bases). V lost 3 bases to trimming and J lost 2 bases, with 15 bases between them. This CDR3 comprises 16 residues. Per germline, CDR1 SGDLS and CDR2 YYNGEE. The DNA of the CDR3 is TGTGCCAGCAGCGCGTCACAGGGTTCGACTGGAAACACCATATATTTT. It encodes CASSASQGSTGNTIYF.

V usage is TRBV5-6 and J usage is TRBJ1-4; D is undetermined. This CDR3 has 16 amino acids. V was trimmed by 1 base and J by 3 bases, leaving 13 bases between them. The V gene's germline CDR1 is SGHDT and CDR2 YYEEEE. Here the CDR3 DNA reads TGTGCCAGCAGCTTGTCATACAGAAGCGCTAATGAAAAACTGTTTTTT. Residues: CASSLSYRSANEKLFF.

The CDR3 DNA follows: TGTGCCAGCAGCTTGGCCGCGGGGGGAAGCACAGATACGCAGTATTTT. It translates to CASSLAAGGSTDTQYF. The V gene is TRBV5-4, the J gene TRBJ2-3, with TRBD2 matching over 8 bases. Per the germline V gene, CDR1 is SGHNT and CDR2 is YYREEE (reference sequence). J was trimmed by 0 bases and V by 0 bases; bases with no gene match: 3. This CDR3 region has 16 residues.

Written as DNA, the CDR3 is TGTGCCACCAATTTCTGGGTTTCCGGAGAGACCCAGTACTTC. This translates into CATNFWVSGETQYF. The chain employs TRBV5-6 and TRBJ2-5; D call uncertain. Trimming took off 9 bases at V and 4 bases at J, with 19 bases between the two ends. Germline lookup yields CDR1 SGHDT and CDR2 YYEEEE. CDR3 length equals 14 residues.

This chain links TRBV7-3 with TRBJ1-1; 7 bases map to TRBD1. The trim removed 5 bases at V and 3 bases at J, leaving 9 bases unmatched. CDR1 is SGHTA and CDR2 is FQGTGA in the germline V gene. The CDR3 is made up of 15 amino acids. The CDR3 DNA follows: TGTGCCAGCAGCCCAATCTTGGGGACAGACACTGAAGCTTTCTTT. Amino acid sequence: CASSPILGTDTEAFF.

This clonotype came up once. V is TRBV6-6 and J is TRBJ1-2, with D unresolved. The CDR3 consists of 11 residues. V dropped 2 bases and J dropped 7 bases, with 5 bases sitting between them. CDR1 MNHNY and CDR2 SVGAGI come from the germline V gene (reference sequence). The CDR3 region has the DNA TGTGCCAGCAGTTACAGGGCTGGCTACACCTTC. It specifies CASSYRAGYTF.